The rows below give T cell receptor beta chains drawn from one sample of a study of shared clonotypes between healthy human individuals. Method: immunoSEQ multiplex PCR; TCRdb's copy keeps in-frame clones and lacks some. The table includes 560,000 or so clones, 96% detected once. Source material: naive CD8+ T cells sorted from blood. These receptors were taken from a woman under 40 in good health. Both conserved end residues are part of each CDR3. The D gene is left open where the match is weak. Rows may omit the clone size; those that give it use once, few, many or a size class.

D: .; J: TRBJ1-1; size: .; V: TRBV19; CDR3: CASSLTWGSTEAFF; DNA: TGTGCCAGTAGCTTAACCTGGGGGAGCACTGAAGCTTTCTTT
D: TRBD2; J: TRBJ2-3; size: .; V: TRBV7-3; CDR3: CASSSIAGVRDTQYF; DNA: TGTGCCAGCAGCTCTATAGCGGGAGTTCGGGATACGCAGTATTTT
D: TRBD2; J: TRBJ2-1; size: .; V: TRBV28; CDR3: CASSFGAGDEQFF; DNA: TGTGCCAGCAGTTTTGGAGCGGGAGACGAGCAGTTCTTC
D: TRBD1; J: TRBJ2-1; size: .; V: TRBV30; CDR3: CAWSETGGEQFF; DNA: TGTGCCTGGAGTGAAACAGGGGGCGAGCAGTTCTTC
D: .; J: TRBJ2-5; size: .; V: TRBV6-5; CDR3: CASSYVKQETQYF; DNA: TGTGCCAGCAGTTACGTCAAACAAGAGACCCAGTACTTC
D: TRBD2; J: TRBJ2-7; size: .; V: TRBV2; CDR3: CASSEALIGRPGLAGAGSYEQYF; DNA: TGTGCCAGCAGTGAAGCGCTAATAGGACGGCCGGGACTAGCGGGAGCCGGGTCCTACGAGCAGTACTTC
D: TRBD2; J: TRBJ2-3; size: .; V: TRBV29-1; CDR3: CSYAVLAGTDTQYF; DNA: TGCAGCTACGCGGTTCTAGCGGGCACAGATACGCAGTATTTT
D: TRBD1; J: TRBJ2-7; size: .; V: TRBV27; CDR3: CASKQGAYEQYF; DNA: TGTGCCAGCAAACAGGGGGCCTACGAGCAGTACTTC
D: .; J: TRBJ2-3; size: few; V: TRBV5-4; CDR3: CASSAADTQYF; DNA: TGTGCCAGCAGCGCAGCGGATACGCAGTATTTT
D: .; J: TRBJ2-3; size: .; V: TRBV15; CDR3: CATSRERTYGSTDTQYF; DNA: TGTGCCACCAGCAGGGAAAGGACGTACGGCAGCACAGATACGCAGTATTTT
D: .; J: TRBJ2-5; size: .; V: TRBV2; CDR3: CATSPGVLETQYF; DNA: TGTGCCACCTCCCCCGGGGTATTGGAGACCCAGTACTTC
D: TRBD2; J: TRBJ2-7; size: .; V: TRBV11-2; CDR3: CASSLGLAGVYEQYF; DNA: TGTGCCAGCAGCTTAGGACTAGCGGGGGTCTACGAGCAGTACTTC
D: .; J: TRBJ1-6; size: .; V: TRBV5-6; CDR3: CASSVLAGTENSPLHF; DNA: TGTGCCAGCAGCGTCTTGGCCGGGACGGAAAATTCACCCCTCCACTTT
D: .; J: TRBJ2-7; size: .; V: TRBV29-1; CDR3: CSVESPQMNEQYF; DNA: TGCAGCGTTGAATCCCCGCAGATGAACGAGCAGTACTTC
D: TRBD2; J: TRBJ2-1; size: .; V: TRBV7-2; CDR3: CASSPTSGIGSEQFF; DNA: TGTGCCAGCAGCCCGACTAGCGGGATAGGTAGTGAGCAGTTCTTC
D: .; J: TRBJ2-7; size: .; V: TRBV6-5; CDR3: CASSYGAGGSYEQYF; DNA: TGTGCCAGCAGTTACGGTGCCGGGGGCTCCTACGAGCAGTACTTC
D: .; J: TRBJ2-7; size: .; V: TRBV28; CDR3: CASSFRASYRSNEQYF; DNA: TGTGCCAGCAGTTTTCGAGCGTCCTACCGGTCCAACGAGCAGTACTTC
D: .; J: TRBJ2-7; size: .; V: TRBV7-2; CDR3: CASSLGSGSTYEQYF; DNA: TGTGCCAGCAGCTTAGGTTCGGGATCTACCTACGAGCAGTACTTC
D: .; J: TRBJ2-1; size: .; V: TRBV30; CDR3: CAWTLKGNEQFF; DNA: TGTGCCTGGACTTTAAAGGGGAATGAGCAGTTCTTC
D: .; J: TRBJ2-7; size: .; V: TRBV6-6; CDR3: CASSIGGIEQYF; DNA: TGTGCCAGCAGCATTGGCGGAATTGAGCAGTACTTC
D: TRBD1; J: TRBJ2-7; size: .; V: TRBV27; CDR3: CASSAGTGRWSEQYF; DNA: TGTGCCAGCAGTGCTGGGACAGGGAGATGGTCCGAGCAGTACTTC
D: TRBD1; J: TRBJ2-7; size: .; V: TRBV29-1; CDR3: CSVEAGTDSYEQYF; DNA: TGCAGCGTTGAAGCCGGGACAGACTCCTACGAGCAGTACTTC
D: .; J: TRBJ1-4; size: .; V: TRBV4-2; CDR3: CASSQENGGLATNEKLFF; DNA: TGTGCCAGCAGCCAAGAAAACGGGGGGTTAGCAACTAATGAAAAACTGTTTTTT
D: .; J: TRBJ2-7; size: once; V: TRBV5-1; CDR3: CASSAEWSEQYF; DNA: TGCGCCAGCAGCGCCGAGTGGTCCGAGCAGTACTTC
D: TRBD2; J: TRBJ2-1; size: .; V: TRBV29-1; CDR3: CSVEDGGTSGPNEQFF; DNA: TGCAGCGTTGAAGACGGGGGGACTAGCGGTCCCAATGAGCAGTTCTTC
D: .; J: TRBJ2-1; size: .; V: TRBV28; CDR3: CASSSLERNEQFF; DNA: TGTGCCAGCAGTTCCCTAGAGCGCAATGAGCAGTTCTTC
D: .; J: TRBJ1-1; size: .; V: TRBV19; CDR3: CASRPLMGRITEAFF; DNA: TGTGCCAGTAGGCCCCTCATGGGGAGGATCACTGAAGCTTTCTTT
D: .; J: TRBJ1-1; size: .; V: TRBV27; CDR3: CASHPTGTRNTEAFF; DNA: TGTGCCAGCCACCCCACGGGCACCAGGAACACTGAAGCTTTCTTT
D: TRBD2; J: TRBJ2-2; size: .; V: TRBV6-6; CDR3: CASSTSRGRMTELFF; DNA: TGTGCCAGCAGTACGTCTCGCGGGAGAATGACGGAGCTGTTTTTT
D: .; J: TRBJ2-7; size: .; V: TRBV4-2; CDR3: CASSPVSRSYEQYF; DNA: TGTGCCAGCAGCCCCGTTAGTAGGTCCTACGAGCAGTACTTC
D: .; J: TRBJ2-5; size: .; V: TRBV7-9; CDR3: CASSPPLTSQETQYF; DNA: TGTGCCAGCAGCCCCCCATTGACAAGCCAAGAGACCCAGTACTTC
D: TRBD2; J: TRBJ2-7; size: .; V: TRBV28; CDR3: CASSFYGRAGNYEQYF; DNA: TGTGCCAGCAGTTTTTATGGGCGAGCGGGAAATTACGAGCAGTACTTC
D: .; J: TRBJ2-3; size: .; V: TRBV12-5; CDR3: CASAFEDPTDTQYF; DNA: TGTGCTAGTGCTTTCGAGGATCCCACAGATACGCAGTATTTT
D: .; J: TRBJ1-2; size: .; V: TRBV28; CDR3: CASSYSITGTGDTF; DNA: TGTGCCAGCAGTTATTCGATTACGGGAACGGGAGACACCTTC
D: .; J: TRBJ1-2; size: .; V: TRBV28; CDR3: CASRVTGQGYGYTF; DNA: TGTGCCAGCAGGGTTACAGGGCAGGGCTATGGCTACACCTTC
D: .; J: TRBJ2-2; size: .; V: TRBV27; CDR3: CASSWAPGTGELFF; DNA: TGTGCCAGCAGTTGGGCCCCGGGCACCGGGGAGCTGTTTTTT
D: TRBD1; J: TRBJ2-1; size: .; V: TRBV6-5; CDR3: CASSYRLDRGFHEQFF; DNA: TGTGCCAGCAGTTACCGTTTGGACAGGGGGTTCCATGAGCAGTTCTTC
D: TRBD1; J: TRBJ2-2; size: .; V: TRBV10-3; CDR3: CAISSFAGQGYLANTGELFF; DNA: TGTGCCATCAGCTCGTTCGCGGGACAGGGGTACCTAGCGAACACCGGGGAGCTGTTTTTT
D: TRBD2; J: TRBJ2-7; size: .; V: TRBV27; CDR3: CASSSLAGVYYEQYF; DNA: TGTGCCAGCAGTTCCCTAGCGGGAGTATACTACGAGCAGTACTTC
D: .; J: TRBJ1-1; size: .; V: TRBV5-6; CDR3: CASSPRTAWNTEAFF; DNA: TGTGCCAGCAGCCCTCGGACAGCGTGGAACACTGAAGCTTTCTTT
D: .; J: TRBJ2-7; size: .; V: TRBV7-6; CDR3: CASSQDFGQSSYEQYF; DNA: TGTGCCAGCAGCCAGGATTTCGGACAGAGCTCCTACGAGCAGTACTTC
D: .; J: TRBJ1-2; size: few; V: TRBV6-1; CDR3: CASSERQAAIYGYTF; DNA: TGTGCCAGCAGTGAAAGACAGGCCGCAATCTATGGCTACACCTTC
D: TRBD1; J: TRBJ2-1; size: .; V: TRBV29-1; CDR3: CSAQSRGLLGYNEQFF; DNA: TGCAGCGCCCAGAGCAGGGGGCTTCTGGGGTACAATGAGCAGTTCTTC
D: .; J: TRBJ1-2; size: few; V: TRBV5-1; CDR3: CASKGQGYTF; DNA: TGCGCCAGCAAAGGACAGGGCTACACCTTC
D: .; J: TRBJ2-5; size: .; V: TRBV4-2; CDR3: CASSQESASETQYF; DNA: TGTGCCAGCAGCCAAGAGAGCGCCAGTGAGACCCAGTACTTC
D: TRBD1; J: TRBJ1-2; size: .; V: TRBV29-1; CDR3: CSVPTGTAFNYGYTF; DNA: TGCAGCGTACCTACCGGGACAGCCTTTAATTATGGCTACACCTTC
D: TRBD1; J: TRBJ2-7; size: .; V: TRBV2; CDR3: CASLYNRQGASGSYEQYF; DNA: TGTGCCAGCCTTTACAATCGACAGGGGGCGTCCGGATCCTACGAGCAGTACTTC
D: TRBD2; J: TRBJ2-1; size: .; V: TRBV5-6; CDR3: CASSPGLAERSSYNEQFF; DNA: TGTGCCAGCAGCCCGGGACTAGCGGAGCGTAGCTCCTACAATGAGCAGTTCTTC
D: .; J: TRBJ2-1; size: .; V: TRBV11-3; CDR3: CASSPRGSWEQFF; DNA: TGTGCCAGCAGCCCCAGGGGTAGCTGGGAGCAGTTCTTC
D: .; J: TRBJ1-2; size: .; V: TRBV6-1; CDR3: CASSAWGGGDGYTF; DNA: TGTGCCAGCTCCGCCTGGGGCGGGGGCGATGGCTACACCTTC
D: TRBD2; J: TRBJ2-7; size: .; V: TRBV4-2; CDR3: CASSQYLAGPYEQYF; DNA: TGTGCCAGCAGCCAATATTTAGCGGGGCCCTACGAGCAGTACTTC
D: .; J: TRBJ1-2; size: .; V: TRBV2; CDR3: CARKEKDSYGYTF; DNA: TGTGCCAGAAAAGAGAAAGACAGCTATGGCTACACCTTC